This TCR beta chain was sequenced for a study of OX40 agonist ivuxolimab in advanced cancers. Study information: Patients received ivuxolimab, an intravenous treatment, every 2 weeks at 0.01 to 10 mg/kg. The study, taken as a whole, reports: Among T cells, CD8+ cells averaged more expanded clones than CD4+ cells.

From germline, CDR1 is LNHDA and CDR2 SQIVND (reference sequence). The length of the CDR3 is 16 residues. The junction had 6 bases not matched to a gene; V was cut back by 4 bases and J by 4 bases. TCRdb's copy holds only in-frame clones and misses some; the assay was immunoSEQ multiplex PCR. The sample consists of roughly 58,000 clones, approximately 91% of them appearing once. Worth noting for this clone: Its antigen is not identified.

The chain combines TRBV19 with TRBJ2-3, with 12 bases lining up with TRBD2. The origin of this receptor is an adult with an advanced solid tumor such as melanoma, head and neck, liver or kidney cancer. The specimen was CD4+ or CD8+ T cells sorted from blood, collected in a trial of the OX40 agonist ivuxolimab. The CDR3 region has the DNA TGTGCCAGTAGTAGGACTAGCGGGACCCCGGCAGATACGCAGTATTTT. This gives the protein CASSRTSGTPADTQYF.